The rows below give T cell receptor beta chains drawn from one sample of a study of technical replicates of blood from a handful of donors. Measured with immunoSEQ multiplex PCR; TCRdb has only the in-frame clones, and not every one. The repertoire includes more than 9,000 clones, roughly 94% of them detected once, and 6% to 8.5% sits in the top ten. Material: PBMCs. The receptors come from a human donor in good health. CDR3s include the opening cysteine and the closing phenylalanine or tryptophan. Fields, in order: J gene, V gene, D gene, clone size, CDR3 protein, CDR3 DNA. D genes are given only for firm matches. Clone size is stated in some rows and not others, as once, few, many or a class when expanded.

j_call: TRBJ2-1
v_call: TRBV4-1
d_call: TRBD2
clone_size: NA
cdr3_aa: CASSQDGTRSEQFF
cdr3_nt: TGCGCCAGCAGCCAAGATGGGACTAGAAGTGAGCAGTTCTTC

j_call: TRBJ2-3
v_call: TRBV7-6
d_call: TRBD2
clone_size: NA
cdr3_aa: CASSPRKGLVLGRDTQYF
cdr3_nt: TGTGCCAGCAGCCCCCGAAAGGGACTAGTCCTAGGAAGAGATACGCAGTATTTT

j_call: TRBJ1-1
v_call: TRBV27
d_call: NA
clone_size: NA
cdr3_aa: CASSFRTRRNTEAFF
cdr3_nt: TGTGCCAGCAGTTTTCGGACACGGCGGAACACTGAAGCTTTCTTT

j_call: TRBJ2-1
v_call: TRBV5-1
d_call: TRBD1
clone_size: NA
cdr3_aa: CASSPDRLNNEQFF
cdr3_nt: TGCGCCAGCAGCCCGGACAGGCTGAACAATGAGCAGTTCTTC

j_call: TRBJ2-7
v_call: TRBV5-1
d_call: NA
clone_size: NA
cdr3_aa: CASSLEDTLYEQYF
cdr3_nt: TGCGCCAGCAGCTTGGAGGACACCCTCTACGAGCAGTACTTC

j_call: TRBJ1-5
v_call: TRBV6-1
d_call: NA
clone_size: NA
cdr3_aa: CASKGDNQPQHF
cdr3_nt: TGTGCCAGCAAAGGGGACAATCAGCCCCAGCATTTT

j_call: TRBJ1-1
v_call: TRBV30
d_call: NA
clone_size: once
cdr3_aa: CACRLFVEAFF
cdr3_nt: TGTGCCTGCCGTCTTTTTGTGGAAGCTTTCTTT

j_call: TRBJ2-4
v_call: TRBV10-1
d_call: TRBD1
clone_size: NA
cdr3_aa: CASSRILRDRGLMYIQYF
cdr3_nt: TGCGCCAGTTCCCGAATTCTCCGGGACAGGGGGCTTATGTACATTCAGTACTTC

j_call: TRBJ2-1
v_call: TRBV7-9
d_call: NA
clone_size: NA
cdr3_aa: CASSRTEKQFF
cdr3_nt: TGTGCCAGCAGCCGGACAGAAAAGCAGTTCTTC

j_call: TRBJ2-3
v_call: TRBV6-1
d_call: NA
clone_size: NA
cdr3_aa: CASSSGEGTDTQYF
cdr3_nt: TGTGCCAGCAGTAGCGGAGAGGGCACAGATACGCAGTATTTT

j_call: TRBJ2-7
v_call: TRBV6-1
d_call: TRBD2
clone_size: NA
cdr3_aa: CASSEASGSSEQYF
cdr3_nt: TGTGCCAGCAGTGAAGCTAGCGGGAGTTCCGAGCAGTACTTC

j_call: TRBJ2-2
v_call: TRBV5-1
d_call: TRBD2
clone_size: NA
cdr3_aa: CASSSLAGVTGELFF
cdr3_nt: TGCGCCAGCAGCTCTCTAGCGGGAGTCACCGGGGAGCTGTTTTTT

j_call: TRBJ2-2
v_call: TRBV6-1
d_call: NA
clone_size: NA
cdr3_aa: CASSDPDITGELFF
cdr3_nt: TGTGCCAGCAGTGACCCGGACATCACCGGGGAGCTGTTTTTT

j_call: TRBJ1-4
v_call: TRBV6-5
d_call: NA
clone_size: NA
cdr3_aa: CASSYSLQGNEKLFF
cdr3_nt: TGTGCCAGCAGTTACTCGTTACAGGGTAATGAAAAACTGTTTTTT

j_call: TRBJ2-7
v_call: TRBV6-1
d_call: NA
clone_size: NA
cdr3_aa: CATPRQDSYEQYF
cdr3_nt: TGTGCCACCCCTAGACAGGACTCCTACGAGCAGTACTTC

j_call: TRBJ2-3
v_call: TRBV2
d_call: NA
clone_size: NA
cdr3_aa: CASRPPPGSIDTQYF
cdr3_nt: TGTGCCAGCAGACCCCCGCCGGGGAGTATAGATACGCAGTATTTT

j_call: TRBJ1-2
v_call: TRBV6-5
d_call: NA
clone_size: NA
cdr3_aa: CASSYGRGYGYTF
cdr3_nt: TGTGCCAGCAGTTACGGTAGGGGCTATGGCTACACCTTC

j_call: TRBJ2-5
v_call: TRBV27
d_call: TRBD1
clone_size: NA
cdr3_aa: CASSPRTGEETQYF
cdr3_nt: TGTGCCAGCAGTCCGCGGACAGGGGAAGAGACCCAGTACTTC

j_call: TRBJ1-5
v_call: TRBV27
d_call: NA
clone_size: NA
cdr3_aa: CASSSQGSNQPQHF
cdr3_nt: TGTGCCAGCAGTTCTCAGGGTAGCAATCAGCCCCAGCATTTT

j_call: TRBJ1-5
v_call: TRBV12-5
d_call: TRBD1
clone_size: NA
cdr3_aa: CASGDTGGSNQPQHF
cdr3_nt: TGTGCTAGTGGTGATACAGGGGGCTCCAATCAGCCCCAGCATTTT

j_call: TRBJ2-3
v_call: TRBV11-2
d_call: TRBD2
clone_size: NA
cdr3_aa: CASSPFLTSGDTDTQYF
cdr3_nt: TGTGCCAGCAGCCCCTTTCTGACTAGCGGGGACACAGATACGCAGTATTTT

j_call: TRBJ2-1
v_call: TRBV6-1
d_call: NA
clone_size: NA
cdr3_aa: CASSGRVNEQFF
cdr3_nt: TGTGCCAGCAGTGGGAGGGTCAATGAGCAGTTCTTC

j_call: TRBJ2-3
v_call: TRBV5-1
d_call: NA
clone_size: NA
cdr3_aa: CASSLGQSTDTQYF
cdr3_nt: TGCGCCAGCAGCTTGGGACAGAGCACAGATACGCAGTATTTT

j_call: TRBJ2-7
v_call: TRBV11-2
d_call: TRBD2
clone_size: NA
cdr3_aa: CASSTATSGAYEQYF
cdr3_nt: TGTGCCAGCAGCACCGCGACTAGCGGTGCCTACGAGCAGTACTTC

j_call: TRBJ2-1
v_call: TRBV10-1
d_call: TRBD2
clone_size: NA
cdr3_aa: CASSGGLASYNEQFF
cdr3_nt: TGCGCCAGCAGTGGGGGACTAGCGTCCTACAATGAGCAGTTCTTC

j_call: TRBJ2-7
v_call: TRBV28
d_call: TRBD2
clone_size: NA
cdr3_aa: CASSLVTSGHEQYF
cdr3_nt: TGTGCCAGCAGTTTAGTGACTAGCGGGCACGAGCAGTACTTC

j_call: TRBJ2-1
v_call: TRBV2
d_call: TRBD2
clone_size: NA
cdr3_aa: CASYRLAGEQFF
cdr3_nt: TGTGCCAGCTACCGACTAGCGGGTGAGCAGTTCTTC

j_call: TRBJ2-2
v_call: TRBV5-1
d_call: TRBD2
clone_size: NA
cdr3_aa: CASSLAEGNTGELFF
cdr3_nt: TGCGCCAGCAGCCTAGCGGAGGGGAACACCGGGGAGCTGTTTTTT

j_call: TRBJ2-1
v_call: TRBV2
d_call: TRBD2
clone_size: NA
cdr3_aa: CASSDSSGTEEQFF
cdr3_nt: TGTGCCAGCAGTGACTCAAGCGGGACGGAGGAGCAGTTCTTC

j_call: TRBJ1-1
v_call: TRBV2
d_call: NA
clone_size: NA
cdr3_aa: CASRDRSRSEAFF
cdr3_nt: TGTGCCAGCAGAGACAGGTCTCGTAGTGAAGCTTTCTTT

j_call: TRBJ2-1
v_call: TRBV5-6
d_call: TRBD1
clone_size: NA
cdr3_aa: CASSLGARGLSEQFF
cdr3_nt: TGTGCCAGCAGCTTGGGAGCCAGGGGGCTATCTGAGCAGTTCTTC

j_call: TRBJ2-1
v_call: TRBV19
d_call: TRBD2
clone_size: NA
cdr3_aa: CASTGSGRASYNEQFF
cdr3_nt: TGTGCCAGTACTGGTAGCGGGAGGGCCTCCTACAATGAGCAGTTCTTC

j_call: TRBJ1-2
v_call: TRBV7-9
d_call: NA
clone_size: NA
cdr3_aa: CASSPLPGQNVYGYTF
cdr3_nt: TGTGCCAGCAGCCCCCTCCCGGGACAAAACGTCTATGGCTACACCTTC

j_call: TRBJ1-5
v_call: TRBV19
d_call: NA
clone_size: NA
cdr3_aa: CASSIGLDQPQHF
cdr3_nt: TGTGCCAGTAGTATTGGTTTAGATCAGCCCCAGCATTTT

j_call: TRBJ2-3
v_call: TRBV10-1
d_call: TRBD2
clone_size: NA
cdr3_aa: CASSDRREGSDTQYF
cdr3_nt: TGCGCCAGCAGTGATAGGCGGGAGGGCTCAGATACGCAGTATTTT

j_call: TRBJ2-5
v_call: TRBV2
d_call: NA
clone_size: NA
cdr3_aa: CASSTIAQYF
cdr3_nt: TGTGCCAGCAGCACTATAGCCCAGTACTTC

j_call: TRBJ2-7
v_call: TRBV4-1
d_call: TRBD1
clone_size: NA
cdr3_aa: CASSQETGAKFSYEQYF
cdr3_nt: TGCGCCAGCAGCCAAGAGACAGGGGCCAAATTCTCCTACGAGCAGTACTTC

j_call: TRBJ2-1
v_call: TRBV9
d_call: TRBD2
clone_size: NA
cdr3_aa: CASSVGAGGYNEQFF
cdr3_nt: TGTGCCAGCAGCGTAGGGGCGGGAGGGTACAATGAGCAGTTCTTC

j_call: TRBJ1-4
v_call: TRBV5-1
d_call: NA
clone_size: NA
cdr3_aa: CASSLEMAGEKLFF
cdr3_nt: TGCGCCAGCAGCTTGGAGATGGCGGGTGAAAAACTGTTTTTT

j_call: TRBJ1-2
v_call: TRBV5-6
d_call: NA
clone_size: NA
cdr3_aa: CASSLGLLYGYTF
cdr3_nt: TGTGCCAGCAGCTTGGGGCTCTTATATGGCTACACCTTC

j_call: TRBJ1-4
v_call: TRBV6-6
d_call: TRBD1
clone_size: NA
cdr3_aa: CASSYSTGGKEKLFF
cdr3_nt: TGTGCCAGCAGTTACTCCACAGGGGGAAAGGAAAAACTGTTTTTT

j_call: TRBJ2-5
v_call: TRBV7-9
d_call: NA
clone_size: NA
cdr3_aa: CASSLEQKETQYF
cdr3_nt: TGTGCCAGCAGCTTAGAACAGAAAGAGACCCAGTACTTC

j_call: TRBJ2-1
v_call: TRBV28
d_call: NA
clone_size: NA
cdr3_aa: CASSIDYGLDEQFF
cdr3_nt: TGTGCCAGCAGTATCGACTATGGGCTCGATGAGCAGTTCTTC

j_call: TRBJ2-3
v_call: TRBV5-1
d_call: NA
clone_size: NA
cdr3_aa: CASTQMDTQYF
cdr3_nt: TGCGCCAGCACCCAGATGGATACGCAGTATTTT

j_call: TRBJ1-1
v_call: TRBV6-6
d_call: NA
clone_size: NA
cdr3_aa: CASSRQEDTEAFF
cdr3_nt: TGTGCCAGCAGCCGACAGGAGGACACTGAAGCTTTCTTT

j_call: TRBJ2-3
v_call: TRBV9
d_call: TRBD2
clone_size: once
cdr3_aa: CASSATAGMSVDTQYF
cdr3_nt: TGTGCCAGCAGCGCTACAGCGGGGATGAGTGTGGATACGCAGTATTTT